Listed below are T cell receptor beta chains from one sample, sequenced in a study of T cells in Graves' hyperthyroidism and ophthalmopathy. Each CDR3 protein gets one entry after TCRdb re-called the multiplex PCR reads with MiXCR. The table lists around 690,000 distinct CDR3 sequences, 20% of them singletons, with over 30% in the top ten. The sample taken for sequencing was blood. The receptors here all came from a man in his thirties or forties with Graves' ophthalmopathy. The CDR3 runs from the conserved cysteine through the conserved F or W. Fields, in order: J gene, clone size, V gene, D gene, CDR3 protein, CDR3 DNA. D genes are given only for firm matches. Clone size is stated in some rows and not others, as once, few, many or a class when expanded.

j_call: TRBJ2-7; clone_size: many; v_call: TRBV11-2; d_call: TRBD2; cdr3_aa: CASSLTSGPTYEQYF; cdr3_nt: TGTGCCAGCAGCTTAACTAGCGGGCCTACCTACGAGCAGTACTTC
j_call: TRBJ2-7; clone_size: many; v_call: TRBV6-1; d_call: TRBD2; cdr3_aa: CASSNGLAASYEQYF; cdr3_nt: TGTGCCAGCAGCAACGGACTAGCGGCTTCCTACGAGCAGTACTTC
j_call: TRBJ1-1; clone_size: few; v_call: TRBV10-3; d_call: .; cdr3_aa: CAISERIGLDTEAFF; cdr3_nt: TGTGCCATCAGTGAACGAATTGGACTGGACACTGAAGCTTTCTTT
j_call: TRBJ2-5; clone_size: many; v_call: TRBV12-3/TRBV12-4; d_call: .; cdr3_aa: CASSKGLQETQYF; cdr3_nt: TGTGCCAGCAGCAAGGGGTTACAAGAGACCCAGTACTTC
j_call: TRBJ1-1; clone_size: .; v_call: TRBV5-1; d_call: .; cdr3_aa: CASTGGGGGNTEAFF; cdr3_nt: TGCGCCAGCACGGGCGGGGGTGGAGGGAACACTGAAGCTTTCTTT
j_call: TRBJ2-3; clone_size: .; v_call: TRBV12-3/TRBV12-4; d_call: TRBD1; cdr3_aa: CASSFRTGGTDAQYF; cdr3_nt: TGTGCCAGCAGTTTTAGGACAGGGGGAACAGATGCGCAGTATTTT
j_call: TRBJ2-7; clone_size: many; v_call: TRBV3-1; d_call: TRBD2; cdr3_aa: CASSQDGLAGLHRPYEQYF; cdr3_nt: TGTGCCAGCAGCCAAGACGGGCTAGCGGGCCTACACCGACCCTACGAGCAGTACTTC
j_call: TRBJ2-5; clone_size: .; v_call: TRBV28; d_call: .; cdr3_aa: CASSLLGLQGGETQYF; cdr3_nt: TGTGCCAGCAGTTTATTGGGATTACAGGGAGGGGAGACCCAGTACTTC
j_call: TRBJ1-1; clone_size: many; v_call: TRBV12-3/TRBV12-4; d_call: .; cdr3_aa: CATGGSHTEAFF; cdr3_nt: TGTGCCACGGGGGGGTCCCACACTGAAGCTTTCTTT
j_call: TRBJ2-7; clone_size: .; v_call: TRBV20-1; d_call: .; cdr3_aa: CSANDTFSYEQYF; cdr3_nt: TGCAGTGCCAACGACACCTTCTCCTACGAGCAGTACTTC
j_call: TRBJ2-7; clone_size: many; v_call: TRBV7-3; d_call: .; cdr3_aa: CASSFGSGGEQYF; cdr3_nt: TGTGCCAGCAGCTTTGGTTCCGGGGGCGAGCAGTACTTC
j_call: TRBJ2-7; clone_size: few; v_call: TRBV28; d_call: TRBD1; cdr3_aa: CATGTVYEQYF; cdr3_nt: TGTGCCACCGGGACAGTCTACGAGCAGTACTTC
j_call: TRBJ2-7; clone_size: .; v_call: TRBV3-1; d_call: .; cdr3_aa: CASSQVSGPSYEQYF; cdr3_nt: TGTGCCAGCAGCCAAGTCTCAGGGCCGTCCTACGAGCAGTACTTC
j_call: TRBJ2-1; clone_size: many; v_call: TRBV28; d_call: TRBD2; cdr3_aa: CASSFFGGRRNNEQFF; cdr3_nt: TGTGCCAGCAGTTTTTTCGGCGGGAGGCGAAACAATGAGCAGTTCTTC
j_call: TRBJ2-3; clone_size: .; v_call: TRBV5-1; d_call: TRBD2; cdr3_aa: CASTKREGTDTQYF; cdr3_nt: TGCGCCAGCACCAAGCGGGAGGGAACAGATACGCAGTATTTT
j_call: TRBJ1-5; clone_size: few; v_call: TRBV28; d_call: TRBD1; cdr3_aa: CASSPQGALGNQPQHF; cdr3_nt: TGTGCCAGCAGTCCTCAGGGGGCGCTTGGCAATCAGCCCCAGCATTTT
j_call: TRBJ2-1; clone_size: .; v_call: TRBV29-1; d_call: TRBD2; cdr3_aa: CSVEEREKDNEQFF; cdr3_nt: TGCAGCGTTGAAGAGCGGGAGAAAGACAATGAGCAGTTCTTC
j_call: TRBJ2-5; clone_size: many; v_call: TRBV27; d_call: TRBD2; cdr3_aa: CASSLAGTGLAGVAETQYF; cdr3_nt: TGTGCCAGCAGTCTTGCCGGGACAGGCCTAGCGGGAGTCGCAGAGACCCAGTACTTC
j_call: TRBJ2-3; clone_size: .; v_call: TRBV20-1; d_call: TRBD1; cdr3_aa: CSARTGGGTDTQYF; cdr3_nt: TGCAGTGCTCGGACAGGGGGCGGCACAGATACGCAGTATTTT
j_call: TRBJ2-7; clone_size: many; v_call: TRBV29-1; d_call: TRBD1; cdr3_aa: CSVTGTGGSYEQYF; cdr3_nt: TGCAGCGTCACCGGGACAGGGGGTAGCTACGAGCAGTACTTC
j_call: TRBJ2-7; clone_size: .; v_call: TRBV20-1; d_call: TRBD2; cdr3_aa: CSAKERETSYEQYF; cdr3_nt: TGCAGTGCTAAGGAGCGGGAGACATCGTACGAGCAGTACTTC
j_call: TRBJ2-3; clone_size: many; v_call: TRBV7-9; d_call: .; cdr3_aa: CASSFPPATSTDTQYF; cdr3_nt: TGTGCCAGCAGCTTCCCGCCAGCGACGAGCACAGATACGCAGTATTTT
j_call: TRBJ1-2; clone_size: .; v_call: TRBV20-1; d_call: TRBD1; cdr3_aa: CSARPGTADTF; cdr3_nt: TGCAGTGCTAGACCTGGGACAGCAGACACCTTC
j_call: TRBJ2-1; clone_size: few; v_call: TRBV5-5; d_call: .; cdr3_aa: CASSLPGDEQFF; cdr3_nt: TGTGCCAGCAGCTTGCCGGGGGATGAGCAGTTCTTC
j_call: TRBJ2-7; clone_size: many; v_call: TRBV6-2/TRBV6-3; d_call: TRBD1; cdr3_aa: CASSFRDSAYEQYF; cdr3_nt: TGTGCCAGCAGTTTCCGGGACAGTGCCTACGAGCAGTACTTC
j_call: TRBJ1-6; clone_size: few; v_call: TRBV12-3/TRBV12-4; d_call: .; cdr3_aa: CASSQDASEFSPLHF; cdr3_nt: TGTGCCAGCAGTCAGGATGCCAGTGAGTTTTCACCCCTCCACTTT
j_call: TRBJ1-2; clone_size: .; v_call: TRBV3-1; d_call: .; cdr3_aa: CASSSVDISHGYTF; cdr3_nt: TGTGCCAGCAGCTCTGTGGACATTTCCCATGGCTACACCTTC
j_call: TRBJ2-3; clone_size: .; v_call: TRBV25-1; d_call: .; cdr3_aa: CASSDLGEPTDTQYF; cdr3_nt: TGTGCCAGCAGTGATTTAGGAGAACCCACAGATACGCAGTATTTT
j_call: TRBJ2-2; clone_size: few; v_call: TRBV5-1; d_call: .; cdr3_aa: CASSLGIPSGTGELFF; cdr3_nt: TGCGCCAGCAGCCTCGGGATCCCTTCCGGCACCGGGGAGCTGTTTTTT
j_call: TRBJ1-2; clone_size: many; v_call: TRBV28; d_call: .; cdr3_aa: CASNPSTGSSYGYTF; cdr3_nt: TGTGCCAGCAACCCAAGCACAGGGTCAAGTTATGGCTACACCTTC
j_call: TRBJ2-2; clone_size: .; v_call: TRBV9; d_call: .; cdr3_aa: CASSVHGTGELFF; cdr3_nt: TGTGCCAGCAGCGTACATGGCACCGGGGAGCTGTTTTTT
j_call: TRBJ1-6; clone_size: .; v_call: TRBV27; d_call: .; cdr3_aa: CASSLWGVKDSPLHF; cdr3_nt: TGTGCCAGCAGTTTATGGGGGGTCAAGGATTCACCCCTCCACTTT
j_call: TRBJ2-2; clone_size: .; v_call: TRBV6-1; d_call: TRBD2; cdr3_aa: CATISGVNSNTGELFF; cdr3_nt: TGTGCCACCATAAGCGGGGTTAATTCAAACACCGGGGAGCTGTTTTTT
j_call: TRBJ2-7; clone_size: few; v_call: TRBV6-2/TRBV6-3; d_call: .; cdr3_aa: CASSNAAAYEQYF; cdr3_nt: TGTGCCAGCAGCAATGCCGCGGCCTACGAGCAGTACTTC
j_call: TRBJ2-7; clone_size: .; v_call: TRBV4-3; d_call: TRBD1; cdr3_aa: CASSQGLTGPYGSYEQYF; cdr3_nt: TGCGCCAGCAGCCAGGGATTGACAGGGCCTTATGGTTCCTACGAGCAGTACTTC
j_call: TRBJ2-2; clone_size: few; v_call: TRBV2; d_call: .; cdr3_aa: CASSEVRVTGELFF; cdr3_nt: TGTGCCAGCAGTGAAGTTCGAGTCACCGGGGAGCTGTTTTTT
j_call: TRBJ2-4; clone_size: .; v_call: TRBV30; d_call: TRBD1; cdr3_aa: CALAGTGKNIQYF; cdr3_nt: TGTGCTTTGGCCGGGACAGGGAAAAACATTCAGTACTTC
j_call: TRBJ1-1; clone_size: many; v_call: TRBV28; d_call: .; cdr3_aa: CASKEAFEAFF; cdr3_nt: TGTGCCAGCAAGGAGGCGTTTGAAGCTTTCTTT
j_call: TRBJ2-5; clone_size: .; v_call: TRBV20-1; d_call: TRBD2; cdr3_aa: CSATTSGYQETQYF; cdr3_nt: TGCAGTGCTACGACTAGCGGGTACCAAGAGACCCAGTACTTC
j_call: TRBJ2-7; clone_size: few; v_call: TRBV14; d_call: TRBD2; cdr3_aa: CASSRGPAGGYEQYF; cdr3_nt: TGTGCCAGCAGCAGAGGTCCAGCGGGAGGTTACGAGCAGTACTTC
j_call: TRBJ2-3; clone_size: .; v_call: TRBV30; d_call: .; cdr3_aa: CAGSRETLTDTQYF; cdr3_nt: TGTGCCGGAAGCCGGGAGACACTCACAGATACGCAGTATTTT
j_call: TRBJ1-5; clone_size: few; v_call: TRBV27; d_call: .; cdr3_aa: CASSLGFGNQPQHF; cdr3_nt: TGTGCCAGCAGTTTGGGATTTGGGAATCAGCCCCAGCATTTT
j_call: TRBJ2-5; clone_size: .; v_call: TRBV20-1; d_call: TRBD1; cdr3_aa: CSADRTGKETQYF; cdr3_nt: TGCAGTGCGGACCGGACAGGGAAAGAGACCCAGTACTTC
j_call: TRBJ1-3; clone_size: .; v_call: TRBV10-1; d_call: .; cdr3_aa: CASSDGTAASGNTIYF; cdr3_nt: TGCGCCAGCAGTGACGGGACGGCCGCTTCTGGAAACACCATATATTTT
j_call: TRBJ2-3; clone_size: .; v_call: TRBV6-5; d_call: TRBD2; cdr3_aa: CASSDSPGGMSTDTQYF; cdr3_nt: TGTGCCAGCAGTGACTCCCCGGGGGGGATGTCCACAGATACGCAGTATTTT
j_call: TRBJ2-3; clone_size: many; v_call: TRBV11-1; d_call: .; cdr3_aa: CASSLLKTTSTDTQYF; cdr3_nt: TGTGCCAGCAGCTTACTGAAGACCACTAGCACAGATACGCAGTATTTT
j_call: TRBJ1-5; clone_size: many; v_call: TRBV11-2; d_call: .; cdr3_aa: CASSRGYSNQPQHF; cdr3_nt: TGTGCCAGCAGCAGGGGTTATAGCAATCAGCCCCAGCATTTT
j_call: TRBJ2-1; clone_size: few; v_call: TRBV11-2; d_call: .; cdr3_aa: CASSLVVTQNEQFF; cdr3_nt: TGTGCCAGCAGCTTAGTCGTGACCCAGAATGAGCAGTTCTTC